This T cell receptor (beta chain) derives from a study of T-cell memory formation after mild COVID-19. Details on this clonotype: Its antigen is undetermined.

TCRdb redid the calling of the 5' RACE reads with MiXCR, one entry per CDR3 protein. Of 270,000 or so distinct CDR3 sequences listed, 16% are singletons. The J segment lost 5 bases and the V segment lost 5 bases, leaving 8 bases of the junction unmatched. The CDR3 runs 14 residues. Germline CDR1 reads SEHNR; CDR2 reads FQNEAQ (reference sequence). Study findings and constraints: The study detected some responding clones in pre-infection memory, suggesting cross-reactive memory joined.

The specimen sequenced was PBMCs or a T cell subset sorted from them (not recorded which). This sequence joins TRBV7-9 and TRBJ2-5, with 7 positions matching TRBD2. The receptor's source is a young man who had mild COVID-19 (a few samples of this study predate the infection). Cell type and time point are not known. This CDR3 is CASSDRGGGETQYF. Written as DNA, the CDR3 is TGTGCCAGCAGCGATCGCGGGGGAGGGGAGACCCAGTACTTC.